The 27 T cell receptor beta chains in this list originate from one sample, sequenced in a study of early T cells in non-severe SARS-CoV-2 infection. TCRdb reanalysed the 5' RACE reads using MiXCR and keeps one entry per CDR3 protein. The data hold some 63,000 distinct CDR3 sequences, with 10% to 15% observed a single time. Sequencing was carried out using whole blood. These receptors were taken from an adult who was a healthcare worker with PCR-confirmed SARS-CoV-2 infection or an uninfected control (not recorded which).

The chain recombines TRBV5-1 with TRBJ2-7; the D is unclear. Trimming stripped 1 base from V and 2 bases from J, with 7 bases between. Germline CDR1 SGHRS, CDR2 YFSETQ. The CDR3 has 13 amino acids. CDR3 coding DNA: TGCGCCAGCAGCTTGAGCGCGGCCTACGAGCAGTACTTC. Translated, it gives CASSLSAAYEQYF. Using reference TRBV5-1 and TRBJ2-7 for the parts outside the CDR3, the full variable domain is KAGVTQTPRYLIKTRGQQVTLSCSPISGHRSVSWYQQTPGQGLQFLFEYFSETQRNKGNFPGRFSGRQFSNSRSEMNVSTLELGDSALYLCASSLSAAYEQYFGPGTRLTVT.

This clonotype was counted at least ten times. The chain employs TRBV29-1 and TRBJ2-2; D may correspond to TRBD1 or TRBD2 (5 bases each). Germline V gene data show CDR1 as SQVTM and CDR2 as ANQGSEA. V lost 4 bases and J lost 6, with 18 bases in between. This CDR3 spans 15 amino acids. CDR3: CSVGSVEGSAGELFF. DNA of the CDR3: TGCAGCGTTGGTTCGGTTGAGGGGAGTGCCGGGGAGCTGTTTTTT.

This clonotype occurred many times. This chain uses TRBV5-1 with TRBJ1-1; a weak D match, TRBD1 (5 bases). Germline V gene data show CDR1 as SGHRS and CDR2 as YFSETQ. V shed 4 bases and J shed 3 bases, with 16 bases lying between them. This CDR3 region has 15 residues. The CDR3 spells CASSPTWDGYTEAFF. CDR3 nucleotide sequence: TGCGCCAGCAGCCCGACCTGGGACGGATACACTGAAGCTTTCTTT.

This clonotype has a count of ten or more. The rearrangement uses TRBV11-2 and TRBJ1-6, with 9 bases fitting TRBD1. The V gene end was trimmed by 5 bases and the J gene end by 9 bases; junction bases not matched to a gene: 8. The germline CDR1 and CDR2 sequences are SGHAT and FQNNGV. The CDR3 runs 15 residues. CDR3 DNA: TGTGCCAGCAGCCTGAACACAGGGGGCGGTTCACCCCTCCACTTT. Its translation is CASSLNTGGGSPLHF.

In its sample, this clonotype was seen a few times. The gene calls are TRBV29-1 and TRBJ1-4; 9 bases are a match to TRBD1. J was trimmed by 8 bases and V by 6 bases; bases with no gene match: 7. The germline CDR1 and CDR2 sequences are SQVTM and ANQGSEA. The CDR3 runs 13 residues. The CDR3 reads CSVLGQGLEKLFF. The CDR3 DNA reads as TGCAGCGTCCTGGGACAGGGTCTCGAAAAACTGTTTTTT.

In its sample, this clonotype was seen a few times. This chain joins TRBV30 and TRBJ1-5; D is perhaps TRBD1 (6 bases). The CDR3 consists of 13 residues. Per germline, CDR1 GTSNPN and CDR2 SVGIG (reference sequence). The V end was cut by 0 bases, the J end by 4 bases, with 7 bases between. The CDR3 loop is CAWSVQGNQPQHF. As DNA, the CDR3 is TGTGCCTGGAGTGTACAGGGTAATCAGCCCCAGCATTTT. Full variable domain (missing parts from reference TRBV30 and TRBJ1-5): SQTIHQWPATLVQPVGSPLSLECTVEGTSNPNLYWYRQAAGRGLQLLFYSVGIGQISSEVPQNLSASRPQDRQFILSSKKLLLSDSGFYLCAWSVQGNQPQHFGDGTRLSIL.

This clonotype was seen many times. The rearrangement joins TRBV7-6 to TRBJ1-6, with unresolved D. Germline assignment: CDR1 SGHVS and CDR2 FNYEAQ. Trimming cost V 1 base and J 2 bases, with 3 bases left between them. CDR3 length equals 14 residues. The CDR3 nucleotides read TGTGCCAGCAGCTTAGATCCCTATAATTCACCCCTCCACTTT. It specifies CASSLDPYNSPLHF.

The chain has TRBV29-1 and TRBJ2-5; TRBD2 agrees at 7 bases. Per germline, CDR1 SQVTM and CDR2 ANQGSEA. The ends lost 4 bases at V and 2 bases at J; junction bases unmatched: 4. This CDR3 comprises 13 residues. The CDR3 DNA reads TGCAGCGTTGTAAGCGGGGCGCAAGAGACCCAGTACTTC. It translates to CSVVSGAQETQYF.

This chain links TRBV5-6 with TRBJ1-6; maybe TRBD1 (5 bases). Germline CDR1 is SGHDT and CDR2 is YYEEEE. The CDR3 runs 16 residues. Trimming removed 3 bases from V and 6 bases from J, with 16 bases in between. The DNA of the CDR3 is TGTGCCAGCAGCTCCCGCCCGAGACAGCCTAATTCACCCCTCCACTTT. The encoded protein is CASSSRPRQPNSPLHF.

The V gene is TRBV11-2, the J gene TRBJ2-3; D is uncertain. CDR1 is SGHAT and CDR2 is FQNNGV in the germline V gene. Trimming removed 1 base from V and 0 bases from J, with 8 bases in between. The CDR3 contains 15 residues. The CDR3 DNA reads TGTGCCAGCAGCTTAGTTGTTACTAGCACAGATACGCAGTATTTT. This gives the protein CASSLVVTSTDTQYF.

The rearrangement uses TRBV15 and TRBJ2-7; a possible D gene is TRBD2 (6 bases). This CDR3 has 14 residues. Looked up from germline, CDR1 is LNHNV and CDR2 is YYDKDF (reference sequence). V was trimmed by 0 bases and J by 3 bases, leaving 9 bases between them. In DNA form, the CDR3 reads TGTGCCACCAGCAGAGACGGGAGTAGCTACGAGCAGTACTTC. It encodes CATSRDGSSYEQYF. Variable domain in full (rest from reference TRBV15 and TRBJ2-7): DAMVIQNPRYQVTQFGKPVTLSCSQTLNHNVMYWYQQKSSQAPKLLFHYYDKDFNNEADTPDNFQSRRPNTSFCFLDIRSPGLGDTAMYLCATSRDGSSYEQYFGPGTRLTVT.

The rearrangement joins TRBV2 to TRBJ2-1; possible D gene TRBD2, 6 bases. The CDR3 sequence is 14 residues long. The germline V gene has CDR1 SNHLY and CDR2 FYNNEI. V was cut by 8 bases and J by 0 bases, with 11 bases left in between. In DNA, the CDR3 is TGTGCCAGCGGCTATAGCGGCTCCTACAATGAGCAGTTCTTC. Residues: CASGYSGSYNEQFF.

At least ten counts were recorded for this clonotype. This sequence joins TRBV12-3 or TRBV12-4 and TRBJ2-7, with TRBD1 matching over 7 bases. The CDR3 is 13 residues long. Trimming at V came to 5 bases and at J to 4 bases, leaving 5 bases not matched to a gene. The CDR3 DNA reads as TGTGCCAGCAGTCCGACAGGGAGTTACGAGCAGTACTTC. It yields the protein CASSPTGSYEQYF.

V is TRBV15 and J is TRBJ2-7, with D perhaps given as TRBD1 or TRBD2 (6 bases each). Between the trimmed V and J ends, which lost 9 bases and 3 bases, there was a span of 18 bases. The CDR3 runs 14 residues. Looked up from germline, CDR1 is LNHNV and CDR2 is YYDKDF (reference sequence). The CDR3 DNA reads TGTGCCACGAGCCGGGACGGGGGCTACTACGAGCAGTACTTC. It codes for CATSRDGGYYEQYF.

This clonotype came up many times. CDR3 residues: CASSRDSYAYEQYF. Here the CDR3 DNA reads TGTGCCAGCAGTCGGGACTCCTACGCCTACGAGCAGTACTTC. The chain combines TRBV13 with TRBJ2-7, with D perhaps matching TRBD2 (6 bases). Trimming took 6 bases from V and 2 from J, leaving 14 bases between them. Germline V gene lookup returns CDR1 PRHDT and CDR2 FYEKMQ (reference sequence). The CDR3 is 14 residues long. The complete variable domain, with remaining parts taken from reference TRBV13 and TRBJ2-7, reads AAGVIQSPRHLIKEKRETATLKCYPIPRHDTVYWYQQGPGQDPQFLISFYEKMQSDKGSIPDRFSAQQFSDYHSELNMSSLELGDSALYFCASSRDSYAYEQYFGPGTRLTVT.

The chain is built from TRBV4-1 and TRBJ1-2; no clear D gene. V shed 3 bases and J shed 7 bases, with 18 bases lying between them. The CDR3 is made up of 15 amino acids. Germline-derived CDR1 and CDR2 are MGHRA and YSYEKL. Here the CDR3 reads CASSHGRRTESGYTF. The CDR3 DNA sequence: TGCGCCAGCAGCCATGGTCGCCGGACGGAGAGTGGCTACACCTTC.

The V and J genes are TRBV19 and TRBJ2-2, with a possible D match to TRBD2 (6 bases). Germline V lookup: CDR1 LNHDA, CDR2 SQIVND (reference sequence). V gave up 4 bases and J gave up 0 bases, with 9 bases separating them. The CDR3 extends over 15 amino acids. The CDR3 sequence: CASSSGAANTGELFF. CDR3 nucleotides: TGTGCCAGTAGTAGCGGGGCGGCGAACACCGGGGAGCTGTTTTTT.

In this sample, this clonotype turned up a few times. The V call is TRBV6-2 or TRBV6-3, the J call TRBJ1-5; 8 positions agree with TRBD1. CDR3 length: 15 residues. Trimming cost V 6 bases and J 7 bases; bases outside gene matches: 11. Germline V lookup: CDR1 MNHEY, CDR2 SVGEGT. The CDR3 loop reads CASSSLDRAGQPQHF. DNA of the CDR3: TGTGCCAGCAGCTCTTTGGACAGGGCAGGGCAGCCCCAGCATTTT.

Many counts were recorded for this clonotype. This chain links TRBV12-3 or TRBV12-4 with TRBJ2-7; 7 nucleotides agree with TRBD1. After removal of 6 bases from V and 2 bases from J, the junction contained 10 bases not matched to a gene. CDR3 size: 15 residues. The CDR3 here is CASSEDRVYTYEQYF. CDR3 nucleotide sequence: TGTGCCAGCAGCGAAGACAGGGTATACACCTACGAGCAGTACTTC.

The rearrangement links TRBV4-3 to TRBJ2-7; TRBD2 matches at 7 bases. Germline CDR1 is LGHNA and CDR2 is YSLEER. V lost 5 bases to trimming and J lost 1 base; unmatched junction nucleotides: 11. This CDR3 has 16 residues. The CDR3 protein is CASSSSSRGGSYEQYF. As DNA, the CDR3 is TGCGCCAGCAGCTCCTCCTCGAGGGGAGGGTCCTACGAGCAGTACTTC.

This sequence joins TRBV18 and TRBJ2-3, with a tentative D call TRBD2 (5 bases). Germline CDR1 and CDR2: KGHSH and LQKENI. The CDR3 has 16 residues. V gave up 1 base and J gave up 0 bases, with 11 bases separating them. CDR3 coding DNA: TGTGCCAGCTCACCACGAGGGAGACCAAGCACAGATACGCAGTATTTT. Amino acid sequence: CASSPRGRPSTDTQYF.

This clonotype has just a few counts. V usage is TRBV6-6 and J usage is TRBJ1-6; D possibly corresponds to TRBD1 (5 bases). The V end was cut by 5 bases, the J end by 14 bases, with 10 bases between. This CDR3 is built from 11 residues. Germline-derived CDR1 and CDR2 are MNHNY and SVGAGI (reference sequence). The CDR3 here is CASSQTVTLHF. In DNA form, the CDR3 reads TGTGCCAGCAGTCAGACAGTAACCCTCCACTTT.

The chain couples TRBV19 to TRBJ2-5; D may correspond to TRBD1 or TRBD2 (5 bases each). The CDR3 contains 15 residues. Trimming took off 2 bases at V and 2 bases at J, with 12 bases between the two ends. Germline V gene sequence: CDR1 LNHDA, CDR2 SQIVND (reference sequence). The CDR3 DNA follows: TGTGCCAGTAGTATAAACAGGAGGCGACAAGAGACCCAGTACTTC. The encoded protein is CASSINRRRQETQYF.

The chain recombines TRBV19 with TRBJ1-1; D may be TRBD1 (5 bases). Germline lookup yields CDR1 LNHDA and CDR2 SQIVND (reference sequence). Deletions cut 0 bases from V and 1 base from J, with 9 bases between. CDR3 length: 15 amino acids. CDR3 sequence reads: CASSIEGPGNTEAFF. The CDR3, as DNA: TGTGCCAGTAGTATAGAGGGACCAGGGAACACTGAAGCTTTCTTT. Together with reference TRBV19 and TRBJ1-1, the CDR3 gives the full variable domain: DGGITQSPKYLFRKEGQNVTLSCEQNLNHDAMYWYRQDPGQGLRLIYYSQIVNDFQKGDIAEGYSVSREKKESFPLTVTSAQKNPTAFYLCASSIEGPGNTEAFFGQGTRLTVV.

A few counts support this clonotype. The rearrangement uses TRBV7-8 and TRBJ2-2; D gene uncertain. This CDR3 is built from 12 residues. The V gene's germline CDR1 is SGHVS and CDR2 FQNEAQ. The ends were cut back, 2 bases at V and 7 bases at J, with 5 bases in the middle. Written as DNA, the CDR3 is TGTGCCAGCAGCTTAATGTTCGGGGAGCTGTTTTTT. Protein: CASSLMFGELFF.

This clonotype was picked up many times. This chain uses TRBV12-5 with TRBJ2-1; unclear D gene. The CDR3 totals 14 residues. CDR1 is LGHNT, CDR2 FRNRAP, per germline. V lost 4 bases, J lost 10 bases, and 17 bases lay in between. The CDR3 DNA sequence: TGTGCTAGTGGTTACCCCCCTGAGGAAAACGAGCAGTTCTTC. It yields the protein CASGYPPEENEQFF.

Note on this clonotype: Since a much larger clone is just one base distant, this may be a read error. The chain combines TRBV6-1 with TRBJ1-5; D gene unclear. The CDR3 contains 14 residues. V was shortened by 11 bases and J by 6 bases, with 20 bases between the two germline ends. CDR1 and CDR2 (germline): MNHNS, SASEGT. The DNA of the CDR3 is TGTGCCGCCATGGTCAGGAGGGATATTCAGCCCCAGCATTTT. This gives the protein CAAMVRRDIQPQHF.